The present entry profiles one T cell receptor beta chain with its context. Its antigen target is currently unknown. Base-call qualities are not available, and no considerably larger clone is one nucleotide away. This sample was included in a study of blood T cell repertoires in COVID-19 (dated by TCRdb to about 2020). Some background on the complete study: Samples from collaborators originated in the United States, Italy and Spain and spanned both the acute and convalescent phases of COVID-19. Where available, HLA class I and class II types were taken from metadata supplied by the sample provider and were not determined by assay-based typing. The samples were drawn from the first 160 participants of the ongoing ImmuneRACE study and from 950 to 1,500 subjects provided by 6 global collaborators. Subjects who had been exposed to COVID-19, were actively infected with it, or had recovered from it provided the deeply sampled blood TCRbeta repertoires that made up the dataset. The repertoires were made available in a free public database intended to serve as a resource for research on the immune response to SARS-CoV-2. A de-identified subject ID, COVID-19 status, age in years and sex were almost always included in the sample metadata. The material from the prospective study consisted of cDNA or gDNA derived from T cells, B-cell-depleted T cells, or PBMCs. The full study reports these points: The quantity of clinical and demographic metadata differed by source and by participant and was supplied without curation.

The CDR3 measures 19 amino acids from cysteine to phenylalanine. Only the CDR3 portion is preserved as DNA: 57 bases, with reading frame beginning at the first base. Germline trimming amounts to 0 bases on V and 2 bases on J, with 12 as the count of junction bases outside the gene matches. CDR1 and CDR2 are read off the germline V gene (reference sequence) as WNHNN and SYGVQD. The immunoSEQ Assay, a bias-controlled multiplex PCR, was used to amplify TCRbeta CDR3 regions from genomic DNA. In the source study's methods: Nucleated cell counts per sample were estimated from amplification of reference gene primers within the assay. Sequence reads were collapsed and filtered to measure the absolute abundance of every unique TCRbeta CDR3 rearrangement. For each sample, productive Simpson clonality was calculated as the square root of Simpson's diversity index over productive rearrangements. TCRdb's version of the immuneACCESS table is confined to in-frame rearrangements and falls short of the full clone set. An unresolved V gene accounts for under half of the shortfall where checked; the remainder is of unknown origin. V and J calls and clone size are given by that table; D and trimming were obtained from the DNA. This sample comprises 250,000 to 300,000 clones, more than 85% of them detected only once. The ten largest clones capture 3.6% of the sample.

Collaborating institutions collected whole blood in K2EDTA tubes following their own protocols. For TCRbeta analysis, collaborators shipped samples in one of three forms: frozen whole blood, isolated PBMCs, or DNA extracted from either of those sample types. The sequence joins TRBV10-1 to TRBJ2-7; 11 nucleotides in the junction match TRBD2. Sample: peripheral blood. This clonotype was obtained from a man aged 18-30 years with active or convalescent COVID-19. The DNA sequence follows: TGCGCCAGCAGTGAGTCGGTTTTAGCGGGGGGGAATCCTCCCTACGAGCAGTACTTC. Protein translation: CASSESVLAGGNPPYEQYF.